This T cell receptor beta chain originates from a study of response to subunit inactivated influenza vaccine. Study-wide findings and caveats: The authors suggested that few new T cells are recruited per seasonal influenza vaccination.

As concerns this clonotype: Antigen specificity is unknown.

TCRdb recomputed calls from the RT-PCR reads with MiXCR, one row per CDR3 protein. The sample has over 150,000 distinct CDR3 sequences, around 10% seen once. Sequencing was performed on CD8+ T cells sorted from PBMCs, taken roughly 24 months after vaccination. The source is a man aged 50 to 69 who received an inactivated influenza vaccine.

The CDR3: CASSFTGGRYGYTF. The CDR3 DNA reads as TGCGCCAGCAGCTTTACAGGGGGCCGTTATGGCTACACCTTC. The V gene is TRBV5-1, the J gene TRBJ1-2; 9 bases fit TRBD1. V dropped 2 bases and J dropped 5; count of bases not matched to a gene: 4. Germline assignment: CDR1 SGHRS and CDR2 YFSETQ. The CDR3 length is 14 residues.